The 25 T cell receptor beta chains listed next were all sequenced from one sample in a study of cytomegalovirus exposure and HLA in healthy donors. The PCR contained 60 Vbeta and 13 Jbeta primers. The repertoire was sequenced with immunoSEQ multiplex PCR; TCRdb's copy has only in-frame clones and lacks some. The sample holds fewer than 100,000 clones. The specimen was PBMCs. The origin of the receptors is a man aged 50 or older in good health and CMV-seronegative.

This chain joins TRBV15 and TRBJ2-2; 8 bases line up with TRBD1. Germline values: CDR1 LNHNV, CDR2 YYDKDF (reference sequence). The CDR3 runs to 17 residues. J gave up 1 base and V 4 bases, and 8 bases lay outside the gene matches. Here the CDR3 reads CATSTDRGWRNTGELFF. For the CDR3, the DNA is TGTGCCACCAGCACCGACAGGGGTTGGCGGAACACCGGGGAGCTGTTTTTT.

V and J are TRBV11-2 and TRBJ2-2; TRBD1 might be the D (6 bases). V lost 0 bases, J lost 9 bases, and 14 bases lay in between. The germline V gene has CDR1 SGHAT and CDR2 FQNNGV. CDR3 length: 15 amino acids. The CDR3 DNA follows: TGTGCCAGCAGCTTAGAGTCACAGGGCCCCCGGGAGCTGTTTTTT. This translates into CASSLESQGPRELFF.

V and J are TRBV5-5 and TRBJ1-5, with TRBD1 as a possible D gene (6 bases). Trimming cost V 0 bases and J 5 bases, with 9 bases left between them. CDR3 length equals 14 residues. In germline, CDR1 is SGHKS, CDR2 YYEKEE (reference sequence). This CDR3 reads CASSLARGYQPQHF. Here the CDR3 DNA reads TGTGCCAGCAGCTTGGCCAGGGGTTATCAGCCCCAGCATTTT.

This chain links TRBV9 with TRBJ1-5; no reliable D call. V lost 3 bases to trimming and J lost 5 bases, with 9 bases between them. Germline V lookup: CDR1 SGDLS, CDR2 YYNGEE. CDR3 length equals 13 residues. DNA of the CDR3: TGTGCCAGCAGCGGGTTGGGCGATCAGCCCCAGCATTTT. It specifies CASSGLGDQPQHF. Drawing the rest from reference TRBV9 and TRBJ1-5, the complete variable domain is DSGVTQTPKHLITATGQRVTLRCSPRSGDLSVYWYQQSLDQGLQFLIQYYNGEERAKGNILERFSAQQFPDLHSELNLSSLELGDSALYFCASSGLGDQPQHFGDGTRLSIL.

The CDR3 DNA reads TGTGCCACCAGCCGGTACCAGGGACAGGCGAGGACTGAAGCTTTCTTT. Residues: CATSRYQGQARTEAFF. The gene calls are TRBV15 and TRBJ1-1; 8 positions agree with TRBD1. The CDR3 extends over 16 amino acids. Trimming cost V 5 bases and J 5 bases; bases outside gene matches: 13. Germline V gene data show CDR1 as LNHNV and CDR2 as YYDKDF (reference sequence). Full variable domain (rest looked up from reference TRBV15 and TRBJ1-1): DAMVIQNPRYQVTQFGKPVTLSCSQTLNHNVMYWYQQKSSQAPKLLFHYYDKDFNNEADTPDNFQSRRPNTSFCFLDIRSPGLGDTAMYLCATSRYQGQARTEAFFGQGTRLTVV.

The V gene is TRBV18, the J gene TRBJ2-7; TRBD1 aligns across 7 bases. Germline V CDR1 and CDR2: KGHSH, LQKENI. The CDR3 loop spans 16 amino acids. V was clipped by 0 bases and J by 7 bases; unmatched bases: 12. The CDR3 region is CASSPPATGLGSEQYF. The DNA for the CDR3 is TGTGCCAGCTCACCACCTGCGACAGGGTTGGGCAGTGAGCAGTACTTC.

The gene calls are TRBV19 and TRBJ1-5, with unresolved D. The V gene lost 3 bases and the J gene lost 0 bases, with 9 bases spanning the gap. CDR1 and CDR2 (germline): LNHDA, SQIVND (reference sequence). This CDR3 is built from 15 residues. The CDR3 sequence: CASSISQNSNQPQHF. The CDR3 DNA reads TGTGCCAGTAGTATCTCCCAGAATAGCAATCAGCCCCAGCATTTT.

This chain links TRBV10-3 with TRBJ2-7; TRBD1 agrees at 7 bases. There are 15 residues in the CDR3. The ends lost 2 bases at V and 5 bases at J; junction bases unmatched: 9. Germline-derived CDR1 and CDR2 are ENHRY and SYGVKD. The CDR3 is CAISEPFKQGNEQYF. The CDR3 nucleotides are TGTGCCATCAGTGAGCCCTTCAAACAGGGGAACGAGCAGTACTTC.

The J gene is TRBJ2-3, the V gene TRBV7-2, with 10 bases identical to TRBD1. Germline V gene data show CDR1 as SGHTA and CDR2 as FQGNSA. This CDR3 has 15 residues. V was pared by 3 bases and J by 7 bases, with 7 bases of the junction left unmatched. CDR3 amino acids: CASSFDRGPGNTQYF. DNA of the CDR3: TGTGCCAGCAGCTTCGACAGGGGGCCGGGAAATACGCAGTATTTT.

The V and J genes are TRBV10-1 and TRBJ1-1; no definite D call. The CDR3 contains 13 residues. V dropped 8 bases and J dropped 0 bases, with 10 bases sitting between them. Germline V CDR1 and CDR2: WNHNN, SYGVQD (reference sequence). The CDR3 spells CASGSSLNTEAFF. The CDR3 DNA reads as TGCGCCAGCGGGAGTAGTCTGAACACTGAAGCTTTCTTT.

V is TRBV30 and J is TRBJ2-7, with D maybe TRBD1 (6 bases). CDR3 size: 14 residues. Trimming pared 1 base from V and 3 bases from J, leaving 13 bases between. In germline, CDR1 is GTSNPN, CDR2 SVGIG (reference sequence). The CDR3 bases are TGTGCCTGGAGTGAGACGACAGGAAGCTACGAGCAGTACTTC. Translating it yields CAWSETTGSYEQYF.

This rearrangement joins TRBV19 to TRBJ1-2, with TRBD1 as a possible D gene (5 bases). The CDR3 consists of 13 residues. Germline V gives CDR1 LNHDA, CDR2 SQIVND (reference sequence). The ends were cut back, 6 bases at V and 6 bases at J, with 14 bases in the middle. The CDR3 sequence is CASRKGLGDGYTF. CDR3 nucleotides: TGTGCCAGTAGGAAGGGATTAGGGGATGGCTACACCTTC.

The rearrangement uses TRBV9 and TRBJ2-1, with D tentatively TRBD2 (6 bases). This CDR3 has 16 amino acids. Trimming removed 0 bases at V and 7 bases at J, with 17 bases between. From germline, CDR1 is SGDLS and CDR2 YYNGEE. The CDR3: CASSVEPGRLANEQFF. In nucleotides, the CDR3 is TGTGCCAGCAGCGTAGAGCCGGGGAGGCTTGCGAATGAGCAGTTCTTC. Using reference TRBV9 and TRBJ2-1 for the parts outside the CDR3, the full variable domain is DSGVTQTPKHLITATGQRVTLRCSPRSGDLSVYWYQQSLDQGLQFLIQYYNGEERAKGNILERFSAQQFPDLHSELNLSSLELGDSALYFCASSVEPGRLANEQFFGPGTRLTVL.

The CDR3 sequence: CASTLREVAEQFF. For the CDR3, the DNA is TGTGCCAGCACGTTGAGGGAGGTCGCTGAGCAGTTCTTC. The chain links TRBV6-6 to TRBJ2-1; tentatively, D is TRBD2 (6 bases). Trimming shortened V by 7 bases and J by 9 bases, and 16 bases separated the two germline ends. CDR3 size: 13 residues. From germline, CDR1 is MNHNY and CDR2 SVGAGI (reference sequence).

This chain links TRBV11-3 with TRBJ2-1; D may be TRBD2 (6 bases). V lost 1 base and J 0 bases, leaving 16 bases between the germline ends. The CDR3 is 18 residues long. CDR1 and CDR2 from the germline V gene are SGHNT and YENEEA. The CDR3 here is CASSLGTTSQSSYNEQFF. The CDR3 nucleotides read TGTGCCAGCAGCTTAGGGACTACTTCTCAGAGCTCCTACAATGAGCAGTTCTTC.

J is TRBJ1-6 and V is TRBV6-1; the match to TRBD1 covers 9 bases. V trimming: 6 bases; J trimming: 14 bases; junction bases outside the gene matches: 8. Germline-derived CDR1 and CDR2 are MNHNS and SASEGT. CDR3 length: 13 residues. The CDR3 region is CASSDDGQGSLHF. As DNA, the CDR3 is TGTGCCAGCAGCGACGATGGACAGGGGTCCCTCCACTTT.

The rearrangement joins TRBV27 to TRBJ2-7; 11 bases align to TRBD1. The CDR3 spans 17 residues. J was trimmed by 2 bases and V by 2 bases; bases with no gene match: 8. CDR1 is MNHEY, CDR2 SMNVEV, per germline (reference sequence). CDR3: CASSLRVDRGRPYEQYF. In DNA form, the CDR3 reads TGTGCCAGCAGTTTAAGAGTGGACAGGGGGCGTCCCTACGAGCAGTACTTC.

This chain joins TRBV7-2 and TRBJ2-5; D perhaps matches TRBD1 (5 bases). The length of the CDR3 is 14 residues. V shed 4 bases and J shed 0 bases, with 9 bases lying between them. Germline CDR1 reads SGHTA; CDR2 reads FQGNSA. The CDR3 region is CASSSSGYQETQYF. The CDR3 nucleotides are TGTGCCAGCAGCTCTTCAGGGTACCAAGAGACCCAGTACTTC.

The CDR3 DNA reads as TGTGCCAGCAGCCAGTCATACCGGAATGAAAAACTGTTTTTT. Translating it yields CASSQSYRNEKLFF. The rearrangement links TRBV14 to TRBJ1-4; D is unclear. The CDR3 is 14 residues long. Trimming took off 3 bases at V and 5 bases at J, with 10 bases between the two ends. Germline CDR1 and CDR2: SGHDN and FVKESK.

Points on this clone: Other DNA sequences in the sample encode the same CDR3. V gene TRBV7-2 combines with J gene TRBJ2-5; D remains unclear. CDR1 and CDR2 from the germline V gene are SGHTA and FQGNSA. This CDR3 region has 13 residues. V was clipped by 3 bases and J by 3 bases, with 8 bases between them. This CDR3 is CASSFSFKETQYF. The CDR3 nucleotides are TGTGCCAGCAGCTTCAGTTTTAAAGAGACCCAGTACTTC. Full variable domain (outside the CDR3, taken from reference TRBV7-2 and TRBJ2-5): GAGVSQSPSNKVTEKGKDVELRCDPISGHTALYWYRQSLGQGLEFLIYFQGNSAPDKSGLPSDRFSAERTGGSVSTLTIQRTQQEDSAVYLCASSFSFKETQYFGPGTRLLVL.

This chain joins TRBV7-6 and TRBJ2-5; 9 bases are a match to TRBD1. Trimming at V came to 2 bases and at J to 6 bases, leaving 13 bases not matched to a gene. CDR1 is SGHVS and CDR2 is FNYEAQ in the germline V gene. The CDR3 totals 17 residues. CDR3 amino acids: CASSLNRPGQGKKTQYF. The CDR3 bases are TGTGCCAGCAGCTTAAACCGTCCGGGACAGGGAAAAAAGACCCAGTACTTC.

The V and J genes are TRBV18 and TRBJ1-4; 9 positions agree with TRBD1. CDR1 KGHSH and CDR2 LQKENI come from the germline V gene. V shed 0 bases and J 7 bases; nucleotides not matched to a gene: 6. The CDR3 totals 16 residues. The CDR3 spells CASSPPTGGRGEKLFF. DNA of the CDR3: TGTGCCAGCTCACCACCGACAGGGGGTAGAGGTGAAAAACTGTTTTTT.

The CDR3: CASSQTPPTSGGPYQETQYF. CDR3 coding DNA: TGCGCCAGCAGCCAAACCCCCCCGACTAGCGGGGGTCCGTACCAAGAGACCCAGTACTTC. The gene calls are TRBV4-3 and TRBJ2-5, with 12 bases lining up with TRBD2. This CDR3 region has 20 residues. Losses at the gene ends were 2 bases for V and 0 bases for J; bases not matched to a gene: 13. Germline assignment: CDR1 LGHNA and CDR2 YSLEER.

The chain links TRBV10-3 to TRBJ1-2, with D perhaps matching TRBD1 (5 bases). The germline gives CDR1 ENHRY, CDR2 SYGVKD. The CDR3 covers 17 residues. Trimming cost V 10 bases and J 3 bases, with 27 bases left between them. Written as DNA, the CDR3 is TGTGCCACCCGTTTTCCTGTGACCGGAACGACAGACTATGGCTACACCTTC. Protein product: CATRFPVTGTTDYGYTF.

The chain is built from TRBV30 and TRBJ2-5, with D unresolved. V lost 0 bases and J lost 5, with 4 bases in between. This CDR3 is built from 11 residues. Germline V lookup: CDR1 GTSNPN, CDR2 SVGIG (reference sequence). The CDR3 here is CAWSVLETQYF. The CDR3 DNA is TGTGCCTGGAGTGTACTGGAGACCCAGTACTTC.